The table lists the clone carrying this TCR beta chain with a count of one. Its antigen is unidentified. Negative isolation was used for CD8+ and CD4+ T cells, and FACS enrichment was applied to TEMRA cells. Random hexamers were used to reverse transcribe roughly 0.45 to 1 ug of RNA. A single record per CDR3 protein comes from TCRdb applying MiXCR to the immunoSEQ multiplex PCR reads. The sample yields around 150,000 distinct CDR3 sequences, around 94% seen once. This record comes from a study of CD8 T cells in Susac syndrome. Study-level results: Acknowledgment was made by the study that its TCR sequencing and HLA analysis involved a relatively small number of individuals.

V was pared by 9 bases and J by 4 bases, with 24 bases between. There are 16 residues in the CDR3. The sequence was collected from a human donor with multiple sclerosis. The rearrangement uses TRBV12-3 or TRBV12-4 and TRBJ1-1; D uncertain. Sequenced sample: CD4+ T cells from PBMCs. This CDR3 is CASRPSGVRKVTEAFF. CDR3 coding DNA: TGTGCCAGTCGCCCCTCCGGGGTGAGGAAAGTCACTGAAGCTTTCTTT.